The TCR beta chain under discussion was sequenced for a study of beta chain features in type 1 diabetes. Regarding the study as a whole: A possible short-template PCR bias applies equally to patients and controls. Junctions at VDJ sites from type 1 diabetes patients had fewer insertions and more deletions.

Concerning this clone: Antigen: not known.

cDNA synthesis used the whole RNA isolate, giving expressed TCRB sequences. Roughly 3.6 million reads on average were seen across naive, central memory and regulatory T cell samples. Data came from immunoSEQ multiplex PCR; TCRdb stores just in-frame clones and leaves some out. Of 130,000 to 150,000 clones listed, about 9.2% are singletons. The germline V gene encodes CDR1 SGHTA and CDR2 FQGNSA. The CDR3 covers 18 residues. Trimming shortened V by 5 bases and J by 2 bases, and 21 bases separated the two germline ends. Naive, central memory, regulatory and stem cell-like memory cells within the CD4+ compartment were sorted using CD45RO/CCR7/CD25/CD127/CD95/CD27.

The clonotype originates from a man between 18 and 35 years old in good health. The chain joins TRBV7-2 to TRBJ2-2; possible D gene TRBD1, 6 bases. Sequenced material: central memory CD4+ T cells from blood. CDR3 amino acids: CASSLIPVGGANTGELFF. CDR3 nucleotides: TGTGCCAGCAGCCTTATCCCCGTAGGGGGAGCCAACACCGGGGAGCTGTTTTTT. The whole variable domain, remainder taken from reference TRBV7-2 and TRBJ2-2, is GAGVSQSPSNKVTEKGKDVELRCDPISGHTALYWYRQSLGQGLEFLIYFQGNSAPDKSGLPSDRFSAERTGGSVSTLTIQRTQQEDSAVYLCASSLIPVGGANTGELFFGEGSRLTVL.